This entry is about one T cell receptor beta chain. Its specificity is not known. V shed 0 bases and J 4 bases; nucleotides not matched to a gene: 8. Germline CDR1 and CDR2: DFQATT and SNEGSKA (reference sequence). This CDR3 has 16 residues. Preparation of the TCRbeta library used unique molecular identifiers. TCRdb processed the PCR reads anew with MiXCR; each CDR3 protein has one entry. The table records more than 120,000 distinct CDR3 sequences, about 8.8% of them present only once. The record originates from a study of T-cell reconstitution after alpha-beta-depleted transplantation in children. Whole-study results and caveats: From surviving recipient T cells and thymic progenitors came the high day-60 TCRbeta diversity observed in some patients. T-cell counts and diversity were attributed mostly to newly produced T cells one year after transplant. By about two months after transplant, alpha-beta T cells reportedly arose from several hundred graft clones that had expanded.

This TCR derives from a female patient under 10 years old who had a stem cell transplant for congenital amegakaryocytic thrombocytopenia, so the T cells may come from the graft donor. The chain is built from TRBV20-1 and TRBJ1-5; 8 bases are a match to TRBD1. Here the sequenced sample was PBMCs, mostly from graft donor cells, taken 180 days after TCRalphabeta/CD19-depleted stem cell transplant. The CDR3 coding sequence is TGCAGTGCTAGAGATACAGGGGGGTCGGGAAATCAGCCCCAGCATTTT. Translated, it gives CSARDTGGSGNQPQHF.